The rows below give T cell receptor beta chains drawn from one sample of a study of long-term antiretroviral therapy in people with HIV. Clones were sequenced by immunoSEQ multiplex PCR, and TCRdb holds only the in-frame ones, with some missing. The sample has around 26,000 clones, 84% seen once. The sequencing used unsorted PBMCs, collected 3 years after starting antiretroviral therapy. The receptors were sampled from a man between 45 and 60 years old with HIV. Each CDR3 is given with its conserved first and last residue. D genes are given only for firm matches. Some rows mark clone size as missing; the rest say once, few, many or name a class of expanded clone.

j_call | v_call | clone_size | d_call | cdr3_aa | cdr3_nt
TRBJ1-1 | TRBV6-1 | once | TRBD1 | CASSARQGEGTEAFF | TGTGCCAGCAGTGCACGACAGGGGGAGGGAACTGAAGCTTTCTTT
TRBJ2-3 | TRBV10-3 | NA | TRBD2 | CAIKASGGTSTDTQYF | TGTGCCATCAAGGCTAGCGGGGGAACTAGCACAGATACGCAGTATTTT
TRBJ2-7 | TRBV6-5 | NA | TRBD1 | CASSYSQGAPYEQYF | TGTGCCAGCAGTTACTCACAGGGGGCCCCCTACGAGCAGTACTTC
TRBJ1-1 | TRBV7-6 | few | NA | CASSQGRAEAFF | TGTGCCAGCAGCCAAGGGAGGGCCGAAGCTTTCTTT
TRBJ2-7 | TRBV15 | NA | TRBD1 | CATSRTGISYEQYF | TGTGCCACCAGCAGGACAGGGATCTCCTACGAGCAGTACTTC
TRBJ1-2 | TRBV7-8 | NA | TRBD1 | CASSLGTGRGGGYTF | TGTGCCAGCAGCTTAGGGACAGGGAGGGGCGGGGGCTACACCTTC
TRBJ2-2 | TRBV27 | NA | NA | CASSLGTVNTGELFF | TGTGCCAGCAGTTTAGGGACGGTGAACACCGGGGAGCTGTTTTTT
TRBJ2-7 | TRBV29-1 | NA | NA | CSAGGGGDYYEQYF | TGCAGCGCGGGGGGAGGGGGCGATTACTACGAGCAGTACTTC
TRBJ2-7 | TRBV6-5 | NA | NA | CASRTSRTAFYEQYF | TGTGCCAGCAGGACAAGCCGGACAGCGTTCTACGAGCAGTACTTC
TRBJ2-5 | TRBV7-3 | few | NA | CASSLSGDETQYF | TGTGCCAGCAGCTTATCAGGGGATGAGACCCAGTACTTC
TRBJ2-7 | TRBV5-1 | NA | NA | CASSGDPSGYEQYF | TGCGCCAGCAGTGGGGACCCCAGTGGGTACGAGCAGTACTTC
TRBJ2-2 | TRBV5-1 | few | TRBD2 | CASSLGLAGSTGELFF | TGCGCCAGCAGCTTGGGACTAGCGGGAAGTACCGGGGAGCTGTTTTTT
TRBJ1-5 | TRBV6-5 | NA | TRBD1 | CATRLRQGATQPQHF | TGTGCCACCAGGCTGAGGCAGGGGGCCACTCAGCCCCAGCATTTT
TRBJ1-4 | TRBV9 | NA | NA | CASSASIDTNEKLFF | TGTGCCAGCAGCGCCTCAATAGACACTAATGAAAAACTGTTTTTT
TRBJ1-1 | TRBV7-9 | NA | TRBD1 | CASSPGTGERAFF | TGTGCCAGCAGCCCAGGGACAGGGGAAAGGGCTTTCTTT
TRBJ1-1 | TRBV28 | few | NA | CASSFWNTEAFF | TGTGCCAGCAGTTTTTGGAACACTGAAGCTTTCTTT
TRBJ1-6 | TRBV28 | NA | TRBD1 | CASSSGTGGDSPLHF | TGTGCCAGCAGCTCCGGGACAGGGGGGGACTCACCCCTCCACTTT
TRBJ1-5 | TRBV29-1 | NA | NA | CSVATGRHQPQHF | TGCAGCGTTGCCACAGGGAGACATCAGCCCCAGCATTTT
TRBJ2-3 | TRBV7-2 | NA | TRBD2 | CASSLGTSQSTDTQYF | TGTGCCAGCAGCTTAGGGACTAGTCAAAGCACAGATACGCAGTATTTT
TRBJ1-1 | TRBV6-5 | NA | NA | CASSYRTGYTEAFF | TGTGCCAGCAGTTACCGTACGGGTTACACTGAAGCTTTCTTT
TRBJ2-7 | TRBV13 | NA | NA | CASSLYMIPYEQYF | TGTGCCAGCAGCTTGTACATGATCCCCTACGAGCAGTACTTC
TRBJ2-3 | TRBV5-1 | NA | NA | CASRLRERFTDTQYF | TGCGCCAGCAGGTTGAGGGAGAGGTTCACAGATACGCAGTATTTT
TRBJ2-1 | TRBV6-1 | NA | NA | CASSTWDNTNEQFF | TGTGCCAGCAGCACATGGGACAACACCAATGAGCAGTTCTTC
TRBJ1-4 | TRBV4-1 | NA | TRBD1 | CASSQVQTGNEKLFF | TGCGCCAGCAGCCAAGTCCAGACAGGGAATGAAAAACTGTTTTTT
TRBJ2-1 | TRBV10-3 | NA | TRBD1 | CAIRRTGGPYNEQFF | TGTGCCATCAGGCGAACAGGGGGCCCCTACAATGAGCAGTTCTTC
TRBJ2-5 | TRBV6-6 | NA | NA | CASSYRGETQYF | TGTGCCAGCAGTTACCGCGGAGAGACCCAGTACTTC
TRBJ2-3 | TRBV14 | NA | TRBD2 | CASSQDLWSREGDTQYF | TGTGCCAGCAGCCAAGATCTCTGGTCCAGGGAGGGGGATACGCAGTATTTT
TRBJ1-5 | TRBV11-2 | NA | TRBD1 | CASSFDGQGHQPQHF | TGTGCCAGCAGCTTTGATGGACAGGGCCATCAGCCCCAGCATTTT
TRBJ1-5 | TRBV18 | few | NA | CASSLNSNQPQHF | TGTGCCAGCTCACTCAATAGCAATCAGCCCCAGCATTTT
TRBJ2-1 | TRBV19 | NA | NA | CASSSMTSVVEQFF | TGTGCCAGTAGTTCTATGACAAGCGTAGTCGAGCAGTTCTTC
TRBJ1-2 | TRBV6-6 | NA | TRBD1 | CAIHRTGDYGYTF | TGTGCCATCCACCGGACAGGCGACTATGGCTACACCTTC
TRBJ2-5 | TRBV10-3 | NA | TRBD1 | CAISDNRQGYGETQYF | TGTGCCATCAGTGATAACCGACAGGGATATGGGGAGACCCAGTACTTC
TRBJ2-7 | TRBV28 | NA | NA | CASSLPTFYEQYF | TGTGCCAGCAGTCTCCCAACTTTCTACGAGCAGTACTTC
TRBJ1-2 | TRBV19 | NA | NA | CASSISRGIGEGYTF | TGTGCCAGTAGTATATCCCGAGGGATCGGAGAAGGCTACACCTTC
TRBJ2-3 | TRBV7-2 | NA | NA | CASSWRGPTDTQYF | TGTGCCAGCAGCTGGCGGGGCCCAACAGATACGCAGTATTTT
TRBJ2-1 | TRBV19 | NA | NA | CASSPGPRDEQFF | TGTGCCAGTAGTCCAGGGCCTCGGGATGAGCAGTTCTTC
TRBJ2-7 | TRBV2 | NA | NA | CASSTGFNYEQYF | TGTGCCAGCAGTACCGGGTTTAACTACGAGCAGTACTTC
TRBJ2-7 | TRBV6-6 | NA | NA | CASSYSRGDLYEQYF | TGTGCCAGCAGTTACTCGAGAGGAGATCTCTACGAGCAGTACTTC
TRBJ1-3 | TRBV7-3 | NA | NA | CASSTQGALGNTIYF | TGTGCCAGCAGCACGCAGGGAGCGCTTGGAAACACCATATATTTT
TRBJ2-7 | TRBV19 | NA | NA | CASSIGPTYEQYF | TGTGCCAGTAGTATCGGGCCGACCTACGAGCAGTACTTC
TRBJ1-1 | TRBV9 | NA | NA | CASSYRSGEAFF | TGTGCCAGCAGCTACCGCAGTGGGGAAGCTTTCTTT
TRBJ2-5 | TRBV5-1 | NA | TRBD2 | CASSLVRGGQETQYF | TGCGCCAGCAGCTTGGTTCGCGGGGGCCAAGAGACCCAGTACTTC
TRBJ1-6 | TRBV6-5 | NA | NA | CASSYPVGTGNSPLHF | TGTGCCAGCAGTTACCCGGTCGGCACTGGGAATTCACCCCTCCACTTT
TRBJ1-2 | TRBV6-5 | NA | TRBD1 | CASRYRGGYTF | TGTGCCAGCAGATACAGGGGTGGCTACACCTTC
TRBJ1-2 | TRBV28 | NA | NA | CASSEPAANYGYTF | TGTGCCAGCAGTGAACCAGCAGCTAACTATGGCTACACCTTC